This entry lists 29 T cell receptor beta chains sequenced from one sample in a study of blood T cell repertoires in COVID-19. The assay was immunoSEQ multiplex PCR, and TCRdb's table has in-frame clones only and misses some. There are approximately 210,000 clones in the sample; more than 75% occur only once, and 3.5% to 4.5% lies in the top ten. What was sequenced was peripheral blood. Source of these receptors: a human donor in a cohort sampled during active COVID-19.

The V gene is TRBV2, the J gene TRBJ2-6; D is unresolved. Deletions cut 4 bases from V and 0 bases from J, with 4 bases between. In germline, CDR1 is SNHLY, CDR2 FYNNEI. The CDR3 totals 14 residues. CDR3 in DNA: TGTGCCAGCAGTGTGCGCTCTGGGGCCAACGTCCTGACTTTC. Its protein is CASSVRSGANVLTF.

The chain carries TRBV9 and TRBJ1-1, with D maybe TRBD1 (5 bases). The CDR3 is 14 residues long. The germline gives CDR1 SGDLS, CDR2 YYNGEE. V lost 0 bases and J lost 5, with 11 bases in between. CDR3 amino acids: CASSVGGGSTEAFF. The DNA of the CDR3 is TGTGCCAGCAGCGTAGGGGGCGGGAGTACTGAAGCTTTCTTT.

CDR3 sequence reads: CASSPPFPGAEAFF. The CDR3, as DNA: TGTGCCAGCTCACCACCTTTCCCGGGGGCTGAAGCTTTCTTT. V gene TRBV18 combines with J gene TRBJ1-1, with TRBD1 as a possible D gene (5 bases). Germline CDR1 reads KGHSH; CDR2 reads LQKENI. The V gene lost 0 bases and the J gene lost 6 bases, with 11 bases spanning the gap. The CDR3 is 14 amino acids. The full variable domain, its missing parts supplied by reference TRBV18 and TRBJ1-1, is NAGVMQNPRHLVRRRGQEARLRCSPMKGHSHVYWYRQLPEEGLKFMVYLQKENIIDESGMPKERFSAEFPKEGPSILRIQQVVRGDSAAYFCASSPPFPGAEAFFGQGTRLTVV.

The CDR3 spells CASRPGLASSYNEQFF. The CDR3 nucleotides read TGTGCCAGTAGACCCGGACTAGCGAGCTCCTACAATGAGCAGTTCTTC. This sequence joins TRBV19 and TRBJ2-1; 9 nucleotides line up with TRBD2. The V gene end was trimmed by 6 bases and the J gene end by 0 bases; junction bases not matched to a gene: 6. This CDR3 contains 16 residues. From germline, CDR1 is LNHDA and CDR2 SQIVND (reference sequence).

The chain has TRBV5-4 and TRBJ1-1, with 9 positions matching TRBD1. The CDR3 covers 17 residues. CDR1 is SGHNT and CDR2 is YYREEE in the germline V gene (reference sequence). J lost 3 bases, V lost 1 base, and 10 bases had no gene match. CDR3 DNA sequence: TGTGCCAGCAGCTTGAGAGAGGGGACAGGGCCGTACACTGAAGCTTTCTTT. This sequence encodes CASSLREGTGPYTEAFF.

The gene calls are TRBV19 and TRBJ2-7; D unclear. The germline V gene has CDR1 LNHDA and CDR2 SQIVND (reference sequence). V gave up 4 bases and J gave up 3 bases, with 7 bases separating them. The CDR3 spans 12 residues. Written as DNA, the CDR3 is TGTGCCAGTAGTACCCTAAACTACGAGCAGTACTTC. It translates to CASSTLNYEQYF.

This chain uses TRBV27 with TRBJ2-7; a possible D gene is TRBD2 (5 bases). CDR3 size: 14 residues. Looked up from germline, CDR1 is MNHEY and CDR2 is SMNVEV (reference sequence). The V gene lost 1 base and the J gene lost 2 bases, with 9 bases spanning the gap. The CDR3: CASSLYPSPYEQYF. The CDR3 DNA follows: TGTGCCAGCAGTTTATACCCTAGCCCCTACGAGCAGTACTTC.

The chain combines TRBV12-5 with TRBJ1-5, with unresolved D. Germline CDR1 LGHNT, CDR2 FRNRAP. V dropped 3 bases and J dropped 9 bases, with 9 bases sitting between them. The CDR3 contains 12 residues. The CDR3 DNA sequence: TGTGCTAGTGGTTTCGAGGCCTGGCCCCAGCATTTT. This translates into CASGFEAWPQHF. The entire variable domain, with the rest obtained from reference TRBV12-5 and TRBJ1-5, is as follows: DARVTQTPRHKVTEMGQEVTMRCQPILGHNTVFWYRQTMMQGLELLAYFRNRAPLDDSGMPKDRFSAEMPDATLATLKIQPSEPRDSAVYFCASGFEAWPQHFGDGTRLSIL.

The chain is built from TRBV24-1 and TRBJ2-2; 8 positions agree with TRBD1. The V segment lost 3 bases and the J segment 5 bases; nucleotides outside the gene matches: 7. Germline V gene lookup returns CDR1 KGHDR and CDR2 SFDVKD. The CDR3 is made up of 16 amino acids. CDR3 bases: TGTGCCACCAGTGATCCGACAGGGGCAGTTACCGGGGAGCTGTTTTTT. Translating gives CATSDPTGAVTGELFF.

V usage is TRBV18 and J usage is TRBJ2-1; possibly TRBD2 for D (5 bases). From germline, CDR1 is KGHSH and CDR2 LQKENI. V was shortened by 0 bases and J by 7 bases, with 7 bases between the two germline ends. The CDR3 is 13 amino acids. The CDR3 loop is CASSPPPGNEQFF. The DNA of the CDR3 is TGTGCCAGCTCACCACCTCCGGGGAATGAGCAGTTCTTC. Using reference TRBV18 and TRBJ2-1 for the parts outside the CDR3, the full variable domain is NAGVMQNPRHLVRRRGQEARLRCSPMKGHSHVYWYRQLPEEGLKFMVYLQKENIIDESGMPKERFSAEFPKEGPSILRIQQVVRGDSAAYFCASSPPPGNEQFFGPGTRLTVL.

The chain carries TRBV20-1 and TRBJ2-3, with 9 bases matching TRBD2. Trimming cost V 3 bases and J 4 bases; bases outside gene matches: 8. CDR1 and CDR2 (germline): DFQATT, SNEGSKA (reference sequence). This CDR3 contains 15 residues. CDR3 DNA sequence: TGCAGTGCTAGTTCGACTAGCGGTTGGGCAGATACGCAGTATTTT. Its protein is CSASSTSGWADTQYF.

The rearrangement links TRBV6-4 to TRBJ2-1, with 7 bases fitting TRBD1. The V gene's germline CDR1 is MRHNA and CDR2 SNTAGT. V lost 5 bases to trimming and J lost 0 bases; unmatched junction nucleotides: 7. The CDR3 loop spans 16 amino acids. The DNA for the CDR3 is TGTGCCAGCAGTCGTGAAGGGGGCGGCTCCTACAATGAGCAGTTCTTC. Translation gives CASSREGGGSYNEQFF.

The chain carries TRBV5-4 and TRBJ2-2; maybe TRBD2 (6 bases). The germline V gene encodes CDR1 SGHNT and CDR2 YYREEE (reference sequence). V lost 4 bases and J lost 6, with 16 bases in between. The CDR3 extends over 15 amino acids. The CDR3 bases are TGTGCCAGCAGCCCTATGGGAGGAGGGTCCGGGGAGCTGTTTTTT. Translation gives CASSPMGGGSGELFF. Full variable domain (remainder filled in from reference TRBV5-4 and TRBJ2-2): ETGVTQSPTHLIKTRGQQVTLRCSSQSGHNTVSWYQQALGQGPQFIFQYYREEENGRGNFPPRFSGLQFPNYSSELNVNALELDDSALYLCASSPMGGGSGELFFGEGSRLTVL.

In nucleotides, the CDR3 is TGTGCCAGCAGCTTGGAAATGGGCCCCCAGTACTTC. Protein product: CASSLEMGPQYF. This chain links TRBV5-4 with TRBJ2-5; no firm D call. This CDR3 has 12 residues. The germline gives CDR1 SGHNT, CDR2 YYREEE (reference sequence). V was pared by 0 bases and J by 9 bases, with 9 bases between. Combining the CDR3 with reference TRBV5-4 and TRBJ2-5 gives the whole variable domain ETGVTQSPTHLIKTRGQQVTLRCSSQSGHNTVSWYQQALGQGPQFIFQYYREEENGRGNFPPRFSGLQFPNYSSELNVNALELDDSALYLCASSLEMGPQYFGPGTRLLVL.

This chain uses TRBV13 with TRBJ2-7, with 13 positions matching TRBD2. This CDR3 region has 17 residues. The ends lost 5 bases at V and 5 bases at J; junction bases unmatched: 12. Germline CDR1 is PRHDT and CDR2 is FYEKMQ (reference sequence). The CDR3 sequence is CASSPRGLAGNPHEQYF. DNA for the CDR3: TGTGCCAGCAGCCCCCGGGGACTAGCGGGGAACCCGCACGAGCAGTACTTC.

The chain joins TRBV19 to TRBJ1-6, with 10 bases matching TRBD1. This CDR3 has 17 residues. J lost 0 bases, V lost 4 bases, and 3 bases had no gene match. Germline V gene data show CDR1 as LNHDA and CDR2 as SQIVND (reference sequence). In DNA form, the CDR3 reads TGTGCCAGTAGTAGACAGGGGGCGAGCTCCTATAATTCACCCCTCCACTTT. It codes for CASSRQGASSYNSPLHF.

The rearrangement uses TRBV13 and TRBJ2-6, with 8 bases identical to TRBD1. Looked up from germline, CDR1 is PRHDT and CDR2 is FYEKMQ (reference sequence). Germline trimming cut 5 bases from V and 1 base from J; bases unmatched to any gene: 10. The CDR3 is 18 amino acids. CDR3 residues: CASSPTGTGRSGANVLTF. The CDR3 nucleotides read TGTGCCAGCAGCCCCACCGGGACAGGACGTTCTGGGGCCAACGTCCTGACTTTC.

This clone was seen a handful of times. The chain recombines TRBV4-1 with TRBJ1-2; possibly TRBD1 for D (6 bases). The CDR3 runs to 13 residues. The ends were cut back, 5 bases at V and 4 bases at J, with 11 bases in the middle. Per the germline V gene, CDR1 is MGHRA and CDR2 is YSYEKL. For the CDR3, the DNA is TGCGCCAGCAGCAGGACAGAGACCTATGGCTACACCTTC. Encoded protein: CASSRTETYGYTF.

Written as DNA, the CDR3 is TGCGCCAGCAGTCGTCCGCGGGGGGAGACCCAGTACTTC. Translation gives CASSRPRGETQYF. The gene calls are TRBV23-1 and TRBJ2-5; 7 bases map to TRBD2. TRBV23-1 is recorded as an ORF, its role being uncertain. V shed 4 bases and J 5 bases; nucleotides not matched to a gene: 4. This CDR3 comprises 13 residues.

The chain is built from TRBV5-1 and TRBJ1-3, with TRBD1 as a possible D gene (6 bases). CDR1 and CDR2 from the germline V gene are SGHRS and YFSETQ. This CDR3 contains 16 residues. V gave up 0 bases and J gave up 0 bases, with 10 bases separating them. Written as DNA, the CDR3 is TGCGCCAGCAGCTTGGATGGGGGACACTCTGGAAACACCATATATTTT. Translated, it gives CASSLDGGHSGNTIYF.

The chain joins TRBV30 to TRBJ1-2; the match to TRBD1 covers 9 bases. CDR1 is GTSNPN and CDR2 is SVGIG in the germline V gene (reference sequence). The CDR3 runs 12 residues. Trimming took 2 bases from V and 13 from J; bases not matched to a gene: 8. CDR3 in amino acids: CAWSSTHRGPTF. Written as DNA, the CDR3 is TGTGCCTGGAGTTCGACTCACAGGGGGCCCACCTTC. The complete variable domain, with remaining parts taken from reference TRBV30 and TRBJ1-2, reads SQTIHQWPATLVQPVGSPLSLECTVEGTSNPNLYWYRQAAGRGLQLLFYSVGIGQISSEVPQNLSASRPQDRQFILSSKKLLLSDSGFYLCAWSSTHRGPTFGSGTRLTVV.

This chain connects TRBV4-3 to TRBJ2-3; 9 nucleotides agree with TRBD1. J was trimmed by 3 bases and V by 3 bases; bases with no gene match: 7. Germline V gene sequence: CDR1 LGHNA, CDR2 YSLEER. This CDR3 has 16 residues. CDR3 nucleotide sequence: TGCGCCAGCAGCCAGGGACAGGGATTGTGGACAGATACGCAGTATTTT. It specifies CASSQGQGLWTDTQYF.

The chain joins TRBV5-1 to TRBJ2-7; 10 nucleotides match TRBD2. J gave up 0 bases and V 0 bases, and 15 bases lay outside the gene matches. There are 20 residues in the CDR3. Per the germline V gene, CDR1 is SGHRS and CDR2 is YFSETQ. The CDR3 here is CASSLAGRTSGRRSSYEQYF. The CDR3 DNA sequence: TGCGCCAGCAGCTTGGCCGGAAGGACTAGCGGCAGAAGGAGCTCCTACGAGCAGTACTTC.

The rearrangement links TRBV10-3 to TRBJ1-1; TRBD1 aligns across 7 bases. V gave up 10 bases and J gave up 8 bases; unmatched junction bases: 13. From germline, CDR1 is ENHRY and CDR2 SYGVKD. The CDR3 contains 13 residues. The CDR3 DNA reads as TGTGCCACCTGGCCCGGGACAGCCCTGGAAGCTTTCTTT. Residues: CATWPGTALEAFF.

This chain links TRBV6-6 with TRBJ1-1; D gene uncertain. Per the germline V gene, CDR1 is MNHNY and CDR2 is SVGAGI (reference sequence). The germline V and J ends were trimmed by 11 bases and 4 bases, with 17 bases remaining between them. The CDR3 is 13 amino acids. The chain's CDR3 is CALKTREGTEAFF. The CDR3 nucleotides are TGTGCCCTCAAGACCCGGGAGGGCACTGAAGCTTTCTTT.

This clone was seen a few times. The chain joins TRBV5-4 to TRBJ1-1; 10 nucleotides align to TRBD1. The V and J ends lost 5 bases and 4 bases, in that order; junction bases with no gene match: 8. CDR1 is SGHNT, CDR2 YYREEE, per germline (reference sequence). The CDR3 runs 15 residues. Written as DNA, the CDR3 is TGTGCCAGCAGTACCGACAGGGGGCCCCGCACTGAAGCTTTCTTT. This translates into CASSTDRGPRTEAFF.

The rearrangement uses TRBV5-4 and TRBJ2-7; D might be TRBD2 (6 bases). This CDR3 contains 15 residues. Trimming removed 4 bases from V and 0 bases from J, with 14 bases in between. Germline values: CDR1 SGHNT, CDR2 YYREEE (reference sequence). CDR3 protein: CASSQGLPSSYEQYF. DNA of the CDR3: TGTGCCAGCAGCCAGGGACTCCCCAGCTCCTACGAGCAGTACTTC.

V gene TRBV4-3 combines with J gene TRBJ2-2; 9 nucleotides line up with TRBD1. V lost 1 base, J lost 7 bases, and 13 bases stayed unmatched. This CDR3 has 18 amino acids. Germline CDR1 reads LGHNA; CDR2 reads YSLEER. The CDR3 protein is CASSQAAGTGLAYGELFF. The CDR3 DNA reads TGCGCCAGCAGCCAAGCTGCCGGGACAGGGTTAGCATACGGGGAGCTGTTTTTT.

This rearrangement joins TRBV9 to TRBJ2-3; 7 bases align to TRBD1. V shed 3 bases and J 8 bases; nucleotides not matched to a gene: 18. The CDR3 loop spans 17 amino acids. Germline V gene data show CDR1 as SGDLS and CDR2 as YYNGEE. CDR3 bases: TGTGCCAGCAGCGAAGACGCCGGGACAGTAGTCGTTGGTACGCAGTATTTT. As protein: CASSEDAGTVVVGTQYF.